The clone carrying this T cell receptor beta chain came up a few times. The sample belongs to a study of blood T cell repertoires in COVID-19. Study details: Whether acute or convalescent, the COVID-19 samples came from the United States, Italy and Spain. T cells, B-cell-depleted T cells, or PBMCs supplied cDNA or gDNA.

Germline CDR1 and CDR2: SNHLY and FYNNEI. There are 14 residues in the CDR3. V gave up 3 bases and J gave up 5 bases, with 13 bases separating them. Per the study methods: Reference gene primer amplification gave nucleated cell count estimates. Method: immunoSEQ multiplex PCR; TCRdb's copy keeps in-frame clones and lacks some. The DNA was the basis for D and trimming; V, J and clone size are from that table. The sample yields 150,000 to 200,000 clones, about 80% seen once. The receptor comes from a woman in her 70s with acute or convalescent COVID-19. The chain combines TRBV2 with TRBJ1-1; weak D call: TRBD1 (5 bases). Sequenced sample: peripheral blood. The DNA for the CDR3 is TGTGCCAGCAGTGAGATCGGGGGGAGAACTGAAGCTTTCTTT. This gives the protein CASSEIGGRTEAFF.